A selection of T cell receptor beta chains follows, all from one sample in a study of T cell repertoires in cytomegalovirus infection. TCRdb re-called the reads through MiXCR, storing one row per CDR3 protein. The profile covers a few hundred thousand distinct CDR3 sequences, with approximately 10% appearing a single time and about 16% taken by the ten largest. Source material: PBMCs. The source of these receptors is a human donor in good health (CMV status not recorded). Some clones in this sample may be carry-over from other donors' samples. Each CDR3 is given with its conserved first and last residue. A D gene is named only where the DNA matches it firmly. For some rows the clone size is stated as once, few or many, or as a class when expanded; others skip it.

>TRBJ1-5|TRBD1|TRBV18|few
TGTGCCAGCTCGCTAACCAGGGGGAAGGATCAGCCCCAGCATTTT
CASSLTRGKDQPQHF
>TRBJ1-6|-|TRBV14|-
TGTGCCAGCAGTCGTCGGACACTGCCTTATTCACCCCTCCACTTT
CASSRRTLPYSPLHF
>TRBJ1-1|TRBD1|TRBV6-4|few
TGTGCCAGCAGTGACTCGGGGACAGGGGGCTTGTCGGAAGCTTTCTTT
CASSDSGTGGLSEAFF
>TRBJ2-3|TRBD2|TRBV5-6|many
TGTGCCAGCAGCTTGGAACGGATTAGCGGGAGGGCTACAGATACGCAGTATTTT
CASSLERISGRATDTQYF
>TRBJ2-1|-|TRBV12-3/TRBV12-4|few
TGTGCCAGCATCCTGGACGTCGACAATGAGCAGTTCTTC
CASILDVDNEQFF
>TRBJ1-4|-|TRBV7-2|many
TGTGCCAGCAGCTTAGGTCCGGAGTTCCCTGCAACTAATGAAAAACTGTTTTTT
CASSLGPEFPATNEKLFF
>TRBJ2-3|-|TRBV14|-
TGTGCCAGCAGCCAAGAACTAGGGTCAGATACGCAGTATTTT
CASSQELGSDTQYF
>TRBJ2-4|TRBD2|TRBV20-1|few
TGCAGTGCTAGCGAGGCGGGAGTAGCCAAAAACATTCAGTACTTC
CSASEAGVAKNIQYF
>TRBJ2-7|TRBD1|TRBV7-2|many
TGTGCCAGCAGCTTAGGGTTGGCAGGGGGCCTCTACGAGCAGTACTTC
CASSLGLAGGLYEQYF
>TRBJ2-7|-|TRBV20-1|few
TGCAGTGCCTCCGGGACACTAAACTCCTACGAGCAGTACTTC
CSASGTLNSYEQYF
>TRBJ1-5|-|TRBV7-2|few
TGTGCCAGCAGCAGGCGATCGGATCGGCCCCAGCATTTT
CASSRRSDRPQHF
>TRBJ2-7|TRBD1|TRBV6-2/TRBV6-3|-
TGTGCCAGCAGGGGGGACAGGGTCTCCTACGAGCAGTACTTC
CASRGDRVSYEQYF
>TRBJ2-7|TRBD2|TRBV15|-
TGTGCCACCAGCAGAGATGGGAGTAGCGGGAGGTCGCAGCAGTACTTC
CATSRDGSSGRSQQYF
>TRBJ1-2|TRBD1|TRBV7-9|few
TGTGCCAGCAGCCCTCAGGGGGTCCCTGGCTACACCTTC
CASSPQGVPGYTF
>TRBJ1-1|TRBD1|TRBV7-8|many
TGTGCCAGCAGCTCGCGGGGACAGGGGGCCTGGACTGAAGCTTTCTTT
CASSSRGQGAWTEAFF
>TRBJ2-2|TRBD2|TRBV6-2/TRBV6-3|-
TGTGCCACCCAGACTAGCCCCAACACCGGGGAGCTGTTTTTT
CATQTSPNTGELFF
>TRBJ2-7|-|TRBV10-3|few
TGTGCCATCAGTGAGGCGGGACAGCTCTACGAGCAGTACTTC
CAISEAGQLYEQYF
>TRBJ2-1|-|TRBV9|few
TGTGCCAGCAGCGTATCAGGCGGATTGCCCTACAATGAGCAGTTCTTC
CASSVSGGLPYNEQFF
>TRBJ2-2|-|TRBV7-3|many
TGTGCCAGCAGCACTCACACGATAAGGGGCGGGGAGCTGTTTTTT
CASSTHTIRGGELFF
>TRBJ1-5|TRBD1|TRBV10-3|many
TGTGCCATCAGAGAAGGACAGGGGGCTGGTCAGCCCCAGCATTTT
CAIREGQGAGQPQHF
>TRBJ2-3|TRBD2|TRBV7-2|many
TGTGCCAGCAGCACTTCAGCTAGCGGGAGTATAGTGACAGATACGCAGTATTTT
CASSTSASGSIVTDTQYF
>TRBJ2-1|TRBD2|TRBV6-2/TRBV6-3|many
TGTGCCAGCAGGAGACTAGCGGGGAAAGGAGAGCAGTTCTTC
CASRRLAGKGEQFF